This TCR beta chain was observed in a study of CD8 T cells in Susac syndrome. TCR beta from blood CD8+ and CD4+ T cells was sequenced. The multiple sclerosis control group comprised treatment-naive patients with stable or active relapsing-remitting disease. With random hexamers, reverse transcription was performed on about 0.45 to 1 ug of RNA. An immunoSEQ multiplex PCR generated amplified TCR beta CDR3 products spanning 54 Vbeta and 13 Jbeta. MiXCR, applied by TCRdb to the immunoSEQ multiplex PCR reads, yields one record per CDR3 protein. The table lists 250,000 to 300,000 distinct CDR3 sequences, roughly 84% of them singletons. The V end lost 4 bases, the J end lost 5 bases, and 17 bases lay between the germline ends. The CDR3 totals 15 residues. Germline V lookup: CDR1 SGDLS, CDR2 YYNGEE.

The chain links TRBV9 to TRBJ2-3, with D possibly TRBD1 on 6 matching bases. The clonotype originates from a human donor with multiple sclerosis. Material: CD8+ T cells from PBMCs. Written as DNA, the CDR3 is TGTGCCAGCAGCTACAACCGACAGGAGATAGATACGCAGTATTTT. This encodes CASSYNRQEIDTQYF.